The next 19 T cell receptor beta chains were all read from a single sample in a study of blood T cell repertoires in COVID-19. Clones were read by immunoSEQ multiplex PCR, and TCRdb kept only the in-frame ones, dropping some. Here the sample spans around 210,000 clones, just over 85% being singletons. Sequencing input: peripheral blood. These receptors originate from a man aged 18 to 29 with active or convalescent COVID-19.

This sequence joins TRBV9 and TRBJ1-3; a weak D match, TRBD1 (6 bases). The V gene's germline CDR1 is SGDLS and CDR2 YYNGEE. Between the trimmed V and J ends, which lost 4 bases and 2 bases, there was a span of 19 bases. CDR3 length equals 17 residues. CDR3 sequence reads: CASSPSTGSVPGNTIYF. DNA of the CDR3: TGTGCCAGCAGCCCCTCGACAGGCTCGGTCCCTGGAAACACCATATATTTT.

The V and J genes are TRBV28 and TRBJ1-3; D is undetermined. CDR1 is MDHEN and CDR2 is SYDVKM in the germline V gene. The CDR3 covers 16 residues. V was shortened by 6 bases and J by 7 bases, with 22 bases between the two germline ends. The CDR3 reads CASSENPPGYWNTIYF. For the CDR3, the DNA is TGTGCCAGCAGCGAAAACCCTCCGGGGTATTGGAACACCATATATTTT.

The V call is TRBV3-1 (or the pseudogene TRBV3-2), the J call TRBJ2-1; D not resolved. CDR3 length: 13 residues. Germline lookup yields CDR1 LGHDT and CDR2 YNNKEL (reference sequence). Trimming removed 1 base from V and 9 bases from J, with 10 bases in between. CDR3 nucleotides: TGTGCCAGCAGCCAAGTGCTAGAACTTGAGCAGTTCTTC. Encoded protein: CASSQVLELEQFF.

The J gene is TRBJ2-3, the V gene TRBV11-3; 7 bases agree with TRBD1. Losses at the gene ends were 6 bases for V and 7 bases for J; bases not matched to a gene: 7. This CDR3 has 13 amino acids. Germline V gene data show CDR1 as SGHNT and CDR2 as YENEEA. CDR3 in amino acids: CASRRGGAHTQYF. DNA of the CDR3: TGTGCCAGCAGAAGAGGGGGCGCGCATACGCAGTATTTT.

The chain combines TRBV28 with TRBJ1-2, with D perhaps TRBD1 (5 bases). CDR1 and CDR2 (germline): MDHEN, SYDVKM. The V end lost 2 bases, the J end lost 2 bases, and 15 bases lay between the germline ends. The CDR3 spans 16 residues. CDR3 in amino acids: CASSLPGLKGNYGYTF. CDR3 in DNA: TGTGCCAGCAGTTTACCGGGCCTAAAGGGGAACTATGGCTACACCTTC.

The chain carries TRBV18 and TRBJ1-1; D unresolved. Trimming stripped 3 bases from V and 8 bases from J, with 10 bases between. CDR3 length: 12 amino acids. Germline CDR1 KGHSH, CDR2 LQKENI. The CDR3 DNA reads as TGTGCCAGCTCACCTGTCCAAAAAGAAGCTTTCTTT. Its protein product is CASSPVQKEAFF.

The chain is built from TRBV28 and TRBJ1-2; tentatively, D is TRBD1 (6 bases). The germline V gene has CDR1 MDHEN and CDR2 SYDVKM. The CDR3 consists of 14 residues. V gave up 7 bases and J gave up 7 bases, with 19 bases separating them. In DNA form, the CDR3 reads TGTGCCAGCACGTGGGGGGGCGCCTCGGGTGGCTACACCTTC. Its protein product is CASTWGGASGGYTF.

The V call is TRBV2, the J call TRBJ1-6; no clear D. The CDR3 has 14 amino acids. The V end was cut by 4 bases, the J end by 7 bases, with 11 bases between. Germline V gives CDR1 SNHLY, CDR2 FYNNEI. The CDR3 DNA reads as TGTGCCAGCAGTGTGGGCCCGGGGAATTCACCCCTCCACTTT. This gives the protein CASSVGPGNSPLHF.

The rearrangement joins TRBV30 to TRBJ2-7, with TRBD1 identical over 10 bases. The CDR3 consists of 14 residues. CDR1 is GTSNPN, CDR2 SVGIG, per germline (reference sequence). The V gene end was trimmed by 4 bases and the J gene end by 3 bases; junction bases not matched to a gene: 6. CDR3 in DNA: TGTGCCTGGAACGTAGGGACAGGGGACTACGAGCAGTACTTC. Its protein is CAWNVGTGDYEQYF.

The chain is built from TRBV13 and TRBJ2-1, with a possible D match to TRBD1 (5 bases). Germline values: CDR1 PRHDT, CDR2 FYEKMQ (reference sequence). V was trimmed by 3 bases and J by 12 bases, leaving 9 bases between them. CDR3 length: 11 amino acids. CDR3 DNA sequence: TGTGCCAGCAGCTTTGACAGCCGGCAGTTCTTC. Its translation: CASSFDSRQFF.

The chain has TRBV5-1 and TRBJ2-1, with D perhaps TRBD2 (6 bases). The CDR3 runs to 22 residues. Deletions cut 4 bases from V and 0 bases from J, with 32 bases between. Per the germline V gene, CDR1 is SGHRS and CDR2 is YFSETQ. In DNA form, the CDR3 reads TGCGCCAGCAGCCCAGGCCCAGACCTACGGGACTCCCAGGCTAGCTCCTACAATGAGCAGTTCTTC. It translates to CASSPGPDLRDSQASSYNEQFF.

The J gene is TRBJ2-3, the V gene TRBV4-2, with 10 bases that match TRBD2. J was trimmed by 5 bases and V by 0 bases; bases with no gene match: 11. CDR3 length equals 18 residues. Germline V gives CDR1 LGHNA, CDR2 YNFKEQ. The CDR3 region has the DNA TGTGCCAGCAGCCAAGATTGGACAGCGGGAGGGCCAGGAGATACGCAGTATTTT. Residues: CASSQDWTAGGPGDTQYF.

The rearrangement joins TRBV4-2 to TRBJ2-2; the match to TRBD2 covers 7 bases. Germline CDR1 and CDR2: LGHNA and YNFKEQ. This CDR3 region has 17 residues. V lost 0 bases to trimming and J lost 5 bases; unmatched junction nucleotides: 9. Here the CDR3 reads CASSQDPASGPTGELFF. The CDR3 DNA reads TGTGCCAGCAGCCAAGATCCGGCTAGCGGCCCAACCGGGGAGCTGTTTTTT.

The CDR3 bases are TGCGCCAGCAGCTTCTCGGGACAACCAGATACGCAGTATTTT. This gives the protein CASSFSGQPDTQYF. J is TRBJ2-3 and V is TRBV5-1; D perhaps matches TRBD1 (6 bases). Germline V gene sequence: CDR1 SGHRS, CDR2 YFSETQ. This CDR3 has 14 residues. V gave up 2 bases and J gave up 4 bases, with 11 bases separating them.

This chain connects TRBV2 to TRBJ2-7; TRBD2 matches 9 bases. The V gene's germline CDR1 is SNHLY and CDR2 FYNNEI. This CDR3 is 14 amino acids long. The trim removed 5 bases at V and 2 bases at J, leaving 4 bases unmatched. The CDR3: CASSTGLAAYEQYF. The CDR3 DNA is TGTGCCAGCAGTACGGGACTAGCAGCCTACGAGCAGTACTTC.

The chain carries TRBV7-2 and TRBJ1-6, with D possibly being TRBD1 (6 bases). Germline V CDR1 and CDR2: SGHTA, FQGNSA. The CDR3 contains 15 residues. With 5 bases removed from V and 7 bases from J, the gap between germline ends came to 15 bases. The CDR3 DNA sequence: TGTGCCAGCAGCCGTGGCGGAGACAGGAATTCACCCCTCCACTTT. Amino acid sequence: CASSRGGDRNSPLHF.

This chain links TRBV3-1 (or the pseudogene TRBV3-2) with TRBJ2-1; 8 bases align to TRBD2. CDR3 size: 12 residues. Germline CDR1 is LGHDT and CDR2 is YNNKEL (reference sequence). The J segment lost 10 bases and the V segment lost 3 bases, leaving 2 bases of the junction unmatched. CDR3 loop: CASSQLAGEQFF. As DNA, the CDR3 is TGTGCCAGCAGCCAGCTAGCGGGCGAGCAGTTCTTC.

The V gene is TRBV25-1, the J gene TRBJ1-6, with 8 nucleotides matching TRBD1. V dropped 1 base and J dropped 0; count of bases not matched to a gene: 5. Germline V CDR1 and CDR2: MGHDK, SYGVNS. This CDR3 has 18 amino acids. This chain's CDR3 is CASSESGTGGSYNSPLHF. The CDR3 region has the DNA TGTGCCAGCAGTGAATCGGGGACAGGAGGCTCCTATAATTCACCCCTCCACTTT.

The chain employs TRBV13 and TRBJ1-1; D is unresolved. Germline V gives CDR1 PRHDT, CDR2 FYEKMQ (reference sequence). The germline V and J ends were trimmed by 3 bases and 0 bases, with 11 bases remaining between them. The CDR3 sequence is 15 residues long. The DNA for the CDR3 is TGTGCCAGCAGCTTTCCCCCAGGTTTGAACACTGAAGCTTTCTTT. Translating it yields CASSFPPGLNTEAFF.